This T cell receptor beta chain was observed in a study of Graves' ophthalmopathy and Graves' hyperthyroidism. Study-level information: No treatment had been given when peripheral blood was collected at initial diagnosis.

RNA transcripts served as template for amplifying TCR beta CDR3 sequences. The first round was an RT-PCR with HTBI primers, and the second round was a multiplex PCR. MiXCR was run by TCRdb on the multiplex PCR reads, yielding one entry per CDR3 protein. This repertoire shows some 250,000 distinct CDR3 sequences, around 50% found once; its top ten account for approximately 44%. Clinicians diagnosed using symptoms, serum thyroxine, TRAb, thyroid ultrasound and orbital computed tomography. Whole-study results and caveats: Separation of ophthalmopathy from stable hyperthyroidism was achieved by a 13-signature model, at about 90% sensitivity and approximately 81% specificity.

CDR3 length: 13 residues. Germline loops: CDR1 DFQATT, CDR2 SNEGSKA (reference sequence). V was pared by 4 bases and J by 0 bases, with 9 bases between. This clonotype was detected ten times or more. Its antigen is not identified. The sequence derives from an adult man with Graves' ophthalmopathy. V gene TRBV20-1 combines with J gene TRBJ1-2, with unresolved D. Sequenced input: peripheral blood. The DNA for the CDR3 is TGCAGTGCTACGAGGCAGCCTAACTATGGCTACACCTTC. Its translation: CSATRQPNYGYTF.